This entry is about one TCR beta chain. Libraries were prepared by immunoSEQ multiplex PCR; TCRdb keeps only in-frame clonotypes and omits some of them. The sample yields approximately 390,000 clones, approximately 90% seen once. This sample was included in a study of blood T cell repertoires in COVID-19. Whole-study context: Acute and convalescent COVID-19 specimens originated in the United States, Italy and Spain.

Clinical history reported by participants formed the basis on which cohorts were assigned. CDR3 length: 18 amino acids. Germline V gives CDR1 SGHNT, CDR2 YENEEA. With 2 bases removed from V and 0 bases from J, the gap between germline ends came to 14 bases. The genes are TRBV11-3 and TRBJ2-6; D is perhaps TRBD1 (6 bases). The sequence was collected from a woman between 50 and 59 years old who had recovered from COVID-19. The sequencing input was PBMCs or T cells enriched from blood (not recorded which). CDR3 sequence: CASSLSNRVGSGANVLTF. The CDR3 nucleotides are TGTGCCAGCAGCTTAAGCAACAGGGTGGGCTCTGGGGCCAACGTCCTGACTTTC.